The 7 T cell receptor beta chains listed next were all sequenced from one sample in a study of tumor-infiltrating lymphocytes in primary liver carcinoma. Joint extraction of RNA and DNA used roughly 20-33 mg of bulk tissue that was unsorted. cDNA specific to TCR beta was made from about 0.45 ug of total RNA, with a constant-region primer employed for priming. Three nested multiplex PCR rounds, a slightly modified ARM-PCR, produced the libraries for TCR beta. PCR rounds one and two used TRBV1-TRBV30 forward primers with a C-beta reverse primer for around 9 cycles each. Using its own MiXCR run on the multiplex PCR reads, TCRdb lists one record per CDR3 protein. This repertoire shows around 120,000 distinct CDR3 sequences, around two thirds found once; its top ten account for 9.3%. The sample consisted of liver tumor tissue from sampling region 1. The subset is: tumor region T1, superior pole. These receptors were taken from an older woman with primary liver carcinoma and hepatitis B virus infection.

Worth noting for this clonotype: A clone one base away is much larger, so this may be a read error. The CDR3 carries no conserved terminal phenylalanine or tryptophan, so it likely arises from a read error. This chain uses TRBV29-1 with TRBJ2-2, with D possibly being TRBD1 or TRBD2 (6 bases each). Germline-derived CDR1 and CDR2 are SQVTM and ANQGSEA. V was trimmed by 7 bases and J by 1 base, leaving 10 bases between them. The CDR3 has 13 amino acids. CDR3 nucleotide sequence: TGCAGCGGGAGGGGACAGAACACCGGGGAGCTGTTTTCT. Translating gives CSGRGQNTGELFS.

Comments on this clonotype: A junction end diverges from the germline sequence, so it may reflect a read error. The gene calls are TRBV9 and TRBJ2-5, with 7 bases identical to TRBD2. CDR3 length: 15 amino acids. Germline V CDR1 and CDR2: SGDLS, YYNGEE. The CDR3 DNA is TGTACCAGCAGCGTATCGGGGGGAACCAGAGTGACCCAGTACTTC. Protein: CTSSVSGGTRVTQYF.

With respect to this clonotype: In this CDR3 the conserved last residue, phenylalanine or tryptophan, is missing, so a read error is likely. It is unclear where the CDR3 begins or ends on the DNA, so no DNA is shown, and the CDR3 is as TCRdb lists it. The chain employs TRBV11-2 and TRBJ1-5; the DNA was not used to check the table's D call, TRBD1. Germline lookup yields CDR1 SGHAT and CDR2 FQNNGV. A total of 15 residues make up the CDR3, ends included. The CDR3 region is CASSLDPGYNQPKHL.

By proportion, this clonotype is medium-sized. The rearrangement joins TRBV11-2 to TRBJ2-3; 10 bases are a match to TRBD2. The germline CDR1 and CDR2 sequences are SGHAT and FQNNGV. The ends lost 1 base at V and 0 bases at J; junction bases unmatched: 4. This CDR3 comprises 17 residues. CDR3 bases: TGTGCCAGCAGCTTAGTGGGACTAGCGACTAGCACAGATACGCAGTATTTT. It translates to CASSLVGLATSTDTQYF.

V and J are TRBV10-3 and TRBJ1-1; D perhaps matches TRBD1 (5 bases). This CDR3 is 13 amino acids long. V was cut by 10 bases and J by 0 bases, with 12 bases left in between. The germline gives CDR1 ENHRY, CDR2 SYGVKD. CDR3 loop: CATADTMNTEAFF. The DNA for the CDR3 is TGTGCCACAGCGGACACCATGAACACTGAAGCTTTCTTT.

This clonotype has a count of ten or more. CDR3 sequence: CASGLNLRGVLRENYNEQFF. CDR3 coding DNA: TGTGCTAGTGGTTTGAATTTGAGGGGAGTTTTGCGGGAGAACTACAATGAGCAGTTCTTC. The rearrangement joins TRBV12-5 to TRBJ2-1; 7 positions match TRBD2. The ends lost 2 bases at V and 3 bases at J; junction bases unmatched: 19. The CDR3 contains 20 residues. CDR1 and CDR2 from the germline V gene are LGHNT and FRNRAP.

Points on this clonotype: Mismatch with germline at one junction end may stem from a read error. The chain uses TRBV11-2 and TRBJ1-2, with D possibly being TRBD1 (6 bases). CDR1 is SGHAT, CDR2 FQNNGV, per germline. This CDR3 is 15 amino acids long. CDR3 in amino acids: CASSQGHTALYGYTF. The CDR3 DNA sequence: TGTGCCAGCAGCCAGGGGCACACGGCCTTATATGGATACACCTTC.